The sequence of this T cell receptor (beta chain) was determined in a study of T-cell memory formation after mild COVID-19. Study findings and constraints: Pre-infection memory carried some responding clones, suggesting that cross-reactive memory joined. Clones that contracted from day 15 to 85 were balanced CD4/CD8, while later expanders leaned CD4+.

Using its own MiXCR run on the 5' RACE reads, TCRdb lists one record per CDR3 protein. The sample has 400,000 to 550,000 distinct CDR3 sequences; roughly 25% are singletons. CDR3 length: 14 residues. V trimming: 5 bases; J trimming: 7 bases; junction bases outside the gene matches: 8. Germline V gene sequence: CDR1 SGHRS, CDR2 YFSETQ. A word on this clonotype: Antigen: not known.

The chain employs TRBV5-1 and TRBJ2-7, with 11 bases aligning to TRBD1. The source of this sequence is an adult woman who had mild COVID-19 (a few samples of this study predate the infection). Cell type and time point are not known. The specimen was PBMCs or a T cell subset sorted from them (not recorded which). In nucleotides, the CDR3 is TGCGCCAGCAGTTCCGGGACAGGGGGTGAAGAGCAGTACTTC. Translation gives CASSSGTGGEEQYF.